This TCR beta chain is drawn from a study of blood T cell repertoires in COVID-19. Using immunoSEQ multiplex PCR, the repertoire was profiled, and TCRdb retains in-frame clones only, with some absent. The sample holds about 11,000 clones; 84% are singletons and the top ten take approximately 32%. This CDR3 region has 16 residues. The V gene's germline CDR1 is SGHRS and CDR2 YFSETQ. The ends lost 4 bases at V and 6 bases at J; junction bases unmatched: 8. The chain couples TRBV5-1 to TRBJ2-3, with 13 bases aligning to TRBD2. This TCR was recovered from a man between 50 and 59 years old with active COVID-19. Sequenced: peripheral blood. The CDR3 protein is CASSQRTSGGADTQYF. The DNA for the CDR3 is TGCGCCAGCAGCCAGCGGACTAGCGGGGGCGCGGATACGCAGTATTTT.